The sequence of this T cell receptor beta chain was determined in a study of T cells in Graves' hyperthyroidism and ophthalmopathy. 10 ml of fresh peripheral blood supplied the PBMCs. With 8 bases removed from V and 12 bases from J, the gap between germline ends came to 19 bases. Per germline, CDR1 MDHEN and CDR2 SYDVKM. The CDR3 consists of 13 residues. Authors of the study amplified TCR beta CDR3 regions from RNA transcripts. The HTBI primer set was used in a first-round RT-PCR of the TCR CDR3. TCRdb re-analysed the multiplex PCR reads in MiXCR, keeping a single row per CDR3 protein. Among under 300,000 distinct CDR3 sequences, less than 30% were seen once, and the ten largest hold 25% to 30%. This clonotype was seen repeatedly, ten times or more. Its antigen is currently unknown. Study results and limitations: Among clonotypes expanded in thyroid above 0.001, most were also found in blood.

This chain links TRBV28 with TRBJ2-2; perhaps TRBD2 as D (5 bases). Sequenced material: blood. This receptor was identified in a man aged 40-50 years with Graves' hyperthyroidism that later progressed to Graves' ophthalmopathy. The CDR3 is CASVTRASDQLFF. The CDR3 DNA reads as TGTGCCAGCGTAACTAGAGCGAGTGATCAGCTGTTTTTT.